Listed below are T cell receptor beta chains from one sample, sequenced in a study of cytomegalovirus exposure and HLA in healthy donors. Method: immunoSEQ multiplex PCR; TCRdb's copy keeps in-frame clones and lacks some. The data show 80,000 to 100,000 clones, with about four fifths seen just once and about 4.9% held by the top ten. The sample taken for sequencing was PBMCs. The receptor set was obtained from a man aged 40-50 years in good health and CMV-seropositive. Both conserved end residues are part of each CDR3. A D gene is named only where the DNA matches it firmly. Clone size is given for some rows only: seen once, a few or many times, or a class if the clone is expanded.

- TRBJ1-2 14 TRBV13 once CASSFEDRATGYTF TGTGCCAGCAGTTTCGAAGACAGAGCTACGGGCTACACCTTC
TRBD2 TRBJ2-7 14 TRBV10-3 - CAISVASGSPEQYF TGTGCCATCAGTGTCGCTAGCGGGAGTCCCGAGCAGTACTTC
TRBD2 TRBJ2-5 14 TRBV6-1 - CASNLAGGGETQYF TGTGCCAGCAATTTAGCGGGAGGCGGGGAGACCCAGTACTTC
- TRBJ2-2 14 TRBV5-5 few CASSSGQHTGELFF TGTGCCAGCAGCTCGGGACAACACACCGGGGAGCTGTTTTTT
- TRBJ2-2 13 TRBV5-1 - CASAGTDTGELFF TGCGCCTCGGCTGGGACTGACACCGGGGAGCTGTTTTTT
TRBD1 TRBJ1-1 15 TRBV19 few CASSLQGGGNTEAFF TGTGCCAGTAGCTTACAGGGGGGCGGGAACACTGAAGCTTTCTTT
- TRBJ1-2 14 TRBV6-5 - CASSYSDTPYGYTF TGTGCCAGCAGTTATTCTGACACGCCATATGGCTACACCTTC
TRBD1 TRBJ1-5 14 TRBV2 - CASSGQGVSQPQHF TGTGCCAGCAGTGGACAGGGGGTATCTCAGCCCCAGCATTTT
TRBD1 TRBJ2-3 16 TRBV15 few CATSRDGRGQTDTQYF TGTGCCACCAGCAGAGATGGCAGGGGGCAGACAGATACGCAGTATTTT
- TRBJ2-7 13 TRBV5-1 - CASSDGSSYEQYF TGCGCCAGCAGCGATGGTTCCTCCTACGAGCAGTACTTC
TRBD1 TRBJ1-4 14 TRBV28 - CASRTQGAEEKLFF TGTGCCAGCAGGACACAGGGGGCAGAAGAAAAACTGTTTTTT
TRBD2 TRBJ2-7 14 TRBV6-5 - CASSRLAGAYEQYF TGTGCCAGCAGTAGACTAGCGGGAGCCTACGAGCAGTACTTC
- TRBJ2-2 15 TRBV7-9 - CASSLAGHFTGELFF TGTGCCAGCAGCTTAGCAGGACACTTCACCGGGGAGCTGTTTTTT
- TRBJ1-4 13 TRBV28 - CASSLQNRDELFF TGTGCCAGCAGTCTCCAGAACAGGGACGAACTGTTTTTT
TRBD1 TRBJ1-5 14 TRBV28 - CASTRTGAFQPQHF TGTGCCAGCACTAGGACAGGGGCGTTTCAGCCCCAGCATTTT
TRBD1 TRBJ2-7 15 TRBV6-6 once CASSFSGTGDYEQYF TGTGCCAGCAGTTTCTCCGGGACAGGGGACTACGAGCAGTACTTC
TRBD2 TRBJ2-7 15 TRBV5-4 - CASSLGLAGPLEQYF TGTGCCAGCAGCCTCGGACTAGCGGGGCCCCTCGAGCAGTACTTC
- TRBJ1-1 14 TRBV19 - CASSTTWAGTEAFF TGTGCCAGTAGTACCACCTGGGCAGGGACTGAAGCTTTCTTT
- TRBJ1-2 14 TRBV18 - CASSGRGGIDGYTF TGTGCCAGCTCAGGCCGCGGGGGTATCGATGGCTACACCTTC
- TRBJ1-1 14 TRBV4-1 - CASSQGGLGGGAFF TGCGCCAGCAGCCAAGGCGGGCTGGGAGGGGGAGCTTTCTTT
- TRBJ1-5 15 TRBV4-1 - CASSQDGGSNQPQHF TGCGCCAGCAGCCAAGATGGAGGTAGCAATCAGCCCCAGCATTTT
TRBD1 TRBJ2-1 15 TRBV19 - CASSPGQGRYNEQFF TGTGCCAGTAGCCCGGGACAGGGAAGGTACAATGAGCAGTTCTTC
- TRBJ2-5 14 TRBV5-1 - CASSSQGVPETQYF TGCGCCAGCAGCTCACAGGGCGTTCCAGAGACCCAGTACTTC
TRBD2 TRBJ2-6 16 TRBV9 - CASSIGGGSGANGLTF TGTGCCAGCAGCATCGGGGGAGGGTCTGGGGCCAACGGCCTGACTTTC
- TRBJ1-2 12 TRBV30 - CAWSVLGYGYTF TGTGCCTGGAGTGTACTCGGCTATGGCTACACCTTC
TRBD1 TRBJ1-2 13 TRBV15 - CATSRSGQGPYTF TGTGCCACCAGCAGATCTGGACAGGGCCCCTACACCTTC
- TRBJ2-7 14 TRBV7-2 - CASSPQGGDYEQYF TGTGCCAGCAGCCCCCAGGGGGGCGACTACGAGCAGTACTTC
- TRBJ2-5 15 TRBV7-9 - CASSLAGPRNETQYF TGTGCCAGCAGCTTAGCGGGGCCGCGGAATGAGACCCAGTACTTC
- TRBJ2-5 15 TRBV7-6 - CASSTQTGSQETQYF TGTGCCAGCAGCACCCAGACAGGTAGCCAAGAGACCCAGTACTTC
TRBD1 TRBJ1-4 16 TRBV27 - CASSLTEGQGNEKLFF TGTGCCAGCAGTTTAACCGAGGGACAGGGTAATGAAAAACTGTTTTTT
TRBD1 TRBJ1-5 14 TRBV7-8 - CASSRTGVHQPQHF TGTGCCAGCAGCCGTACAGGGGTCCATCAGCCCCAGCATTTT
TRBD1 TRBJ2-3 15 TRBV5-1 once CASSLLGQGTDTQYF TGCGCCAGCAGCCTACTAGGACAGGGCACAGATACGCAGTATTTT
TRBD1 TRBJ2-7 15 TRBV2 - CASSGDRSSSYEQYF TGTGCCAGCAGTGGGGACAGATCGAGCTCCTACGAGCAGTACTTC
TRBD1 TRBJ2-5 15 TRBV4-2 - CASSRGQGSQETQYF TGTGCCAGCAGCCGGGGACAGGGATCGCAAGAGACCCAGTACTTC